This T cell receptor beta chain was captured in a study of shared clonotypes between healthy human individuals. The study, taken as a whole, reports: The authors sampled blood alone, and tissue repertoires likely differ. Researchers found naive subsets generally carried larger estimated richness than memory subsets.

The CDR3 has 16 amino acids. V lost 5 bases and J lost 4; bases outside the gene matches: 11. Germline CDR1 is SGHVS and CDR2 is FNYEAQ. CD4+ cells yielded CD45RA+ naive and CD45RA-negative memory subsets. Points on this clone: Its target is unknown.

Libraries were prepared by immunoSEQ multiplex PCR; TCRdb keeps only in-frame clonotypes and omits some of them. Among 1,500,000 or so clones listed, roughly 95% were seen once. The sequenced sample consisted of naive CD4+ T cells sorted from blood. Subset denoted: CD45RA+ positively selected. This chain links TRBV7-6 with TRBJ2-1; 7 bases line up with TRBD2. The sequence came from a man aged 25 to 45 in good health. The CDR3 sequence: CASSQREGRGYNEQFF. In DNA, the CDR3 is TGTGCCAGCAGCCAAAGAGAGGGGCGGGGGTACAATGAGCAGTTCTTC.